The 28 T cell receptor beta chains below come from one sample, sequenced in a study of cytomegalovirus exposure and HLA in healthy donors. The PCR used 60 Vbeta and 13 Jbeta primers. Sequencing was performed with immunoSEQ multiplex PCR; in TCRdb, only in-frame clones are kept and a portion is missing. The repertoire has approximately 90,000 clones, roughly 73% of them found once; the top ten carry around 2%. The sample comprised PBMCs. These receptors all stem from a middle-aged man in good health and CMV-seronegative.

This chain joins TRBV10-1 and TRBJ2-3, with TRBD2 matching 10 bases. The CDR3 runs to 17 residues. Germline V gene lookup returns CDR1 WNHNN and CDR2 SYGVQD (reference sequence). V dropped 0 bases and J dropped 3; count of bases not matched to a gene: 6. CDR3 residues: CASSESSLAGATDTQYF. For the CDR3, the DNA is TGCGCCAGCAGTGAGTCGAGCCTAGCGGGAGCTACAGATACGCAGTATTTT.

The rearrangement links TRBV19 to TRBJ2-1; 16 bases match TRBD2. V lost 4 bases and J lost 8; bases outside the gene matches: 5. Germline V gives CDR1 LNHDA, CDR2 SQIVND (reference sequence). The CDR3 runs 16 residues. Here the CDR3 DNA reads TGTGCCAGTAGTAGGGGACTAGCGGGAGGGTGGGATGAGCAGTTCTTC. Its protein is CASSRGLAGGWDEQFF.

The V and J genes are TRBV11-2 and TRBJ1-1; D perhaps matches TRBD1 (5 bases). The CDR3 runs to 11 residues. Germline lookup yields CDR1 SGHAT and CDR2 FQNNGV. Trimming cost V 8 bases and J 6 bases, with 10 bases left between them. For the CDR3, the DNA is TGTGCCAGCTTGATAGGGGCTGAAGCTTTCTTT. This codes for CASLIGAEAFF.

The CDR3 nucleotides read TGCGCCAGCAGCCAAGACCGGGACAGGGGACGTCGGGAGACCCAGTACTTC. The encoded protein is CASSQDRDRGRRETQYF. This chain joins TRBV4-1 and TRBJ2-5; 10 bases line up with TRBD1. The CDR3 sequence is 17 residues long. Germline CDR1 MGHRA, CDR2 YSYEKL. V was pared by 0 bases and J by 5 bases, with 9 bases of the junction left unmatched.

This chain joins TRBV29-1 and TRBJ2-1; 7 bases are a match to TRBD1. The V gene end was trimmed by 4 bases and the J gene end by 9 bases; junction bases not matched to a gene: 15. Germline V CDR1 and CDR2: SQVTM, ANQGSEA. There are 15 residues in the CDR3. The CDR3 reads CSVGRRLAGGGEQFF. CDR3 coding DNA: TGCAGCGTTGGTCGTAGGCTAGCAGGGGGTGGTGAGCAGTTCTTC.

The V and J genes are TRBV20-1 and TRBJ2-7, with D perhaps matching TRBD1 (5 bases). There are 11 residues in the CDR3. Germline loops: CDR1 DFQATT, CDR2 SNEGSKA (reference sequence). V shed 6 bases and J shed 1 base, with 7 bases lying between them. CDR3: CSAAGSYEQYF. Here the CDR3 DNA reads TGCAGTGCCGCAGGGTCCTACGAGCAGTACTTC.

The chain carries TRBV9 and TRBJ1-2; TRBD1 matches at 9 bases. In germline, CDR1 is SGDLS, CDR2 YYNGEE. The ends lost 6 bases at V and 3 bases at J; junction bases unmatched: 12. The CDR3 covers 16 residues. CDR3 protein: CASIHPQGAGDYGYTF. The CDR3 region has the DNA TGTGCCAGCATTCACCCACAGGGGGCCGGAGACTATGGCTACACCTTC.

This chain connects TRBV6-1 to TRBJ1-4; no definite D call. Trimming took 4 bases from V and 6 from J, leaving 12 bases between them. This CDR3 comprises 14 residues. Germline V gives CDR1 MNHNS, CDR2 SASEGT. CDR3 in DNA: TGTGCCAGCAGTGGCATTGAGATATATGAAAAACTGTTTTTT. This sequence encodes CASSGIEIYEKLFF.

This sequence joins TRBV5-1 and TRBJ2-7; TRBD1 aligns across 9 bases. Germline assignment: CDR1 SGHRS and CDR2 YFSETQ. This CDR3 has 13 amino acids. With V trimmed by 3 bases and J by 11 bases, 9 bases remained unmatched. As DNA, the CDR3 is TGCGCCAGCAGCTCCGAGTTGGACAGGGGAGAGTACTTC. The encoded protein is CASSSELDRGEYF.

The chain joins TRBV10-3 to TRBJ1-3, with D possibly TRBD1 on 5 matching bases. The CDR3 has 13 amino acids. Trimming left V 10 bases short and J 3 bases short, with 13 bases between. Per germline, CDR1 ENHRY and CDR2 SYGVKD. CDR3 sequence reads: CATKQESGNTIYF. The CDR3 bases are TGTGCCACCAAACAGGAAAGTGGAAACACCATATATTTT.

The V and J genes are TRBV4-2 and TRBJ2-1, with 7 bases fitting TRBD1. Trimming at V came to 0 bases and at J to 7 bases, leaving 15 bases not matched to a gene. CDR3 size: 18 residues. Germline values: CDR1 LGHNA, CDR2 YNFKEQ. CDR3 sequence: CASSQEVTGLGRGNEQFF. In nucleotides, the CDR3 is TGTGCCAGCAGCCAAGAGGTGACAGGGTTAGGCCGAGGGAATGAGCAGTTCTTC.

The V gene is TRBV9, the J gene TRBJ2-2, with TRBD2 identical over 7 bases. Losses at the gene ends were 0 bases for V and 6 bases for J; bases not matched to a gene: 2. Germline-derived CDR1 and CDR2 are SGDLS and YYNGEE. CDR3 size: 14 residues. The CDR3 reads CASSVEAGPGELFF. The CDR3 bases are TGTGCCAGCAGCGTAGAAGCGGGGCCCGGGGAGCTGTTTTTT.

V is TRBV4-1 and J is TRBJ1-5; the match to TRBD1 covers 7 bases. There are 14 residues in the CDR3. CDR1 is MGHRA and CDR2 is YSYEKL in the germline V gene. V was clipped by 2 bases and J by 2 bases; unmatched bases: 0. This CDR3 reads CASSQQGGNQPQHF. The CDR3, as DNA: TGCGCCAGCAGCCAACAGGGGGGCAATCAGCCCCAGCATTTT.

J is TRBJ2-7 and V is TRBV4-1; TRBD1 agrees at 9 bases. Germline V gives CDR1 MGHRA, CDR2 YSYEKL. Germline trimming cut 0 bases from V and 4 bases from J; bases unmatched to any gene: 10. This CDR3 has 17 amino acids. DNA of the CDR3: TGCGCCAGCAGCCAAGACGAAGGGACAGGGAGAATTTACGAGCAGTACTTC. Protein sequence: CASSQDEGTGRIYEQYF.

The gene calls are TRBV25-1 and TRBJ2-3; the D is unclear. V gave up 2 bases and J gave up 5 bases, with 5 bases separating them. Germline CDR1 MGHDK, CDR2 SYGVNS. The CDR3 consists of 12 residues. The CDR3 DNA is TGTGCCAGCAGTGAAGTCGGAGATACGCAGTATTTT. Protein product: CASSEVGDTQYF.

The chain joins TRBV4-1 to TRBJ2-3; 13 bases agree with TRBD2. Germline CDR1 and CDR2: MGHRA and YSYEKL. The CDR3 contains 19 residues. V shed 1 base and J 0 bases; nucleotides not matched to a gene: 7. The CDR3 DNA reads TGCGCCAGCAGCCAAGGAGGACTAGCGGGGGCCCTTAGCACAGATACGCAGTATTTT. Encoded protein: CASSQGGLAGALSTDTQYF.

Only a few counts were recorded for this clone. The gene calls are TRBV28 and TRBJ2-1; 8 nucleotides line up with TRBD2. The CDR3 loop spans 15 amino acids. The V gene's germline CDR1 is MDHEN and CDR2 SYDVKM. J was trimmed by 3 bases and V by 2 bases; bases with no gene match: 3. The CDR3 sequence: CASSLSGSSYNEQFF. CDR3 nucleotide sequence: TGTGCCAGCAGTTTAAGCGGGAGTAGCTACAATGAGCAGTTCTTC.

The rearrangement joins TRBV30 to TRBJ2-5; the D gene is possibly TRBD1 (5 bases). CDR1 is GTSNPN and CDR2 is SVGIG in the germline V gene (reference sequence). The CDR3 contains 12 residues. V was trimmed by 2 bases and J by 5 bases, leaving 9 bases between them. The CDR3 DNA follows: TGTGCCTGGAGTAGGGGTGGGGAGACCCAGTACTTC. It yields the protein CAWSRGGETQYF.

The V gene is TRBV27, the J gene TRBJ2-2, with D possibly TRBD1 on 5 matching bases. CDR1 and CDR2 (germline): MNHEY, SMNVEV (reference sequence). V lost 4 bases to trimming and J lost 5 bases, with 17 bases between them. This CDR3 is built from 16 residues. CDR3: CASSSPDIQRTGELFF. For the CDR3, the DNA is TGTGCCAGCAGTTCCCCGGACATCCAGAGGACCGGGGAGCTGTTTTTT.

The chain recombines TRBV7-9 with TRBJ2-1; TRBD2 agrees at 7 bases. The CDR3 is 18 residues long. CDR1 is SEHNR, CDR2 FQNEAQ, per germline (reference sequence). J lost 9 bases, V lost 4 bases, and 21 bases had no gene match. CDR3 nucleotides: TGTGCCAGCAGCTCCCACCCCGCGGGAGAGGCCACAATCGGTGAGCAGTTCTTC. Translation gives CASSSHPAGEATIGEQFF. Full variable domain (missing parts from reference TRBV7-9 and TRBJ2-1): DTGVSQNPRHKITKRGQNVTFRCDPISEHNRLYWYRQTLGQGPEFLTYFQNEAQLEKSRLLSDRFSAERPKGSFSTLEIQRTEQGDSAMYLCASSSHPAGEATIGEQFFGPGTRLTVL.

CDR3 DNA sequence: TGTGCCAGCAGCGCCCGGGACAGGGCCTACGAGCAGTACTTC. It encodes CASSARDRAYEQYF. The genes are TRBV9 and TRBJ2-7, with 9 bases aligning to TRBD1. The length of the CDR3 is 14 residues. Trimming cost V 3 bases and J 2 bases; bases outside gene matches: 3. Germline CDR1 SGDLS, CDR2 YYNGEE.

The chain employs TRBV4-1 and TRBJ1-4, with D unclear. Germline V gene data show CDR1 as MGHRA and CDR2 as YSYEKL. V was pared by 0 bases and J by 14 bases, with 10 bases between. CDR3 length equals 12 residues. CDR3 sequence: CASSQDERILFF. The CDR3 DNA is TGCGCCAGCAGCCAAGACGAGAGAATTCTGTTTTTT.

This clone was seen once. V usage is TRBV2 and J usage is TRBJ1-2; possibly TRBD1 for D (5 bases). CDR3 length equals 14 residues. Looked up from germline, CDR1 is SNHLY and CDR2 is FYNNEI. V dropped 0 bases and J dropped 2 bases, with 7 bases sitting between them. CDR3: CASSEARQNYGYTF. The DNA of the CDR3 is TGTGCCAGCAGTGAAGCCAGACAGAACTATGGCTACACCTTC.

CDR3 coding DNA: TGTGCCAGCAGTCCAAACAGGGGGCTTAACACTGAAGCTTTCTTT. Its protein product is CASSPNRGLNTEAFF. This chain joins TRBV27 and TRBJ1-1; 9 bases align to TRBD1. The CDR3 runs to 15 residues. Germline V gene lookup returns CDR1 MNHEY and CDR2 SMNVEV (reference sequence). The V gene end was trimmed by 5 bases and the J gene end by 2 bases; junction bases not matched to a gene: 6.

This clone occurred once. The CDR3 DNA reads as TGTGCCAGCAGTATTACAGGGGGCATAGGTGAAGCTTTCTTT. This codes for CASSITGGIGEAFF. The genes are TRBV27 and TRBJ1-1, with TRBD1 matching 9 bases. Germline loops: CDR1 MNHEY, CDR2 SMNVEV (reference sequence). The J segment lost 7 bases and the V segment lost 5 bases, leaving 8 bases of the junction unmatched. The CDR3 runs 14 residues.

The chain recombines TRBV7-9 with TRBJ1-1; D possibly corresponds to TRBD1 (5 bases). The CDR3 loop spans 13 amino acids. Germline V gene sequence: CDR1 SEHNR, CDR2 FQNEAQ (reference sequence). With 6 bases removed from V and 7 bases from J, the gap between germline ends came to 15 bases. The CDR3 DNA follows: TGTGCCAGCAGTCTTACAGGAACGGGTGAAGCTTTCTTT. It specifies CASSLTGTGEAFF.

V is TRBV13 and J is TRBJ1-2; no firm D call. Germline loops: CDR1 PRHDT, CDR2 FYEKMQ (reference sequence). Trimming cost V 0 bases and J 5 bases, with 16 bases left between them. This CDR3 is 16 amino acids long. CDR3 residues: CASSLGQVSSGYGYTF. The CDR3, as DNA: TGTGCCAGCAGCTTAGGCCAAGTCTCTTCGGGGTATGGCTACACCTTC.

CDR3 DNA sequence: TGTGCCAGCAGTGCCAGGCTAGCGGGAGAGACCCAGTACTTC. Translation gives CASSARLAGETQYF. The chain recombines TRBV6-1 with TRBJ2-5, with 8 bases identical to TRBD2. The trim removed 4 bases at V and 4 bases at J, leaving 5 bases unmatched. This CDR3 contains 14 residues. Germline CDR1 and CDR2: MNHNS and SASEGT.